A selection of T cell receptor beta chains follows, all from one sample in a study of Ad26.COV2.S vaccination and SARS-CoV-2 variants. Profiling relied on immunoSEQ multiplex PCR, and the TCRdb table lists in-frame clones only, not all of them. Of roughly 400,000 clones listed, 90% were seen once; the top ten hold around 4.5%. Sequencing was performed on peripheral blood, taken in a trial of Ad26.COV2.S vaccine versus placebo. These receptors originate from a person aged 18 to 65 who received the Ad26.COV2.S COVID-19 vaccine or a placebo. Both conserved end residues are part of each CDR3. D genes are given only for firm matches.

j_gene | d_gene | v_gene | CDR3aa
TRBJ2-7 | TRBD1 | TRBV5-6 | CASSLRTGTPYEQYF
TRBJ1-2 | TRBD1 | TRBV19 | CASSARDRVGYGYTF
TRBJ1-1 | TRBD1 | TRBV5-4 | CASSLWTGPKGTEAFF
TRBJ2-2 | NA | TRBV28 | CASSLAAGELFF
TRBJ1-6 | NA | TRBV27 | CASRGGNSPLHF
TRBJ1-5 | NA | TRBV19 | CASSIEAARGGQPQHF
TRBJ2-3 | TRBD2 | TRBV5-1 | CASSKTSGSTDTQYF
TRBJ2-7 | NA | TRBV10-2 | CASSDSYEQYF
TRBJ2-7 | TRBD2 | TRBV5-5 | CASSSGLAGVKHF
TRBJ2-3 | NA | TRBV27 | CASSLNPQDTQYF
TRBJ2-7 | TRBD1 | TRBV11-2 | CASTEQGSPPYEQYF
TRBJ2-5 | NA | TRBV9 | CASSVAGTQETQYF
TRBJ2-6 | NA | TRBV5-4 | CASSLAKEVLGANVLTF
TRBJ1-5 | NA | TRBV15 | CATSRRGDTNQPQHF
TRBJ2-1 | NA | TRBV6-5 | CASSRGLPNEQFF
TRBJ1-4 | NA | TRBV4-1 | CASSQGLEEKLFF
TRBJ2-7 | NA | TRBV11-2 | CASSLTLGRIYEQYF
TRBJ1-1 | NA | TRBV28 | CASSPDRLNTEAFF
TRBJ1-1 | TRBD1 | TRBV7-8 | CASSLASRDRGTAEAFF
TRBJ2-7 | TRBD1 | TRBV4-2 | CASSHTGGGNEQYF
TRBJ2-3 | TRBD1 | TRBV7-9 | CASTLDRDGTDTQYF
TRBJ2-6 | NA | TRBV6-6 | CASYQISGANVLTF
TRBJ1-1 | TRBD1 | TRBV11-1 | CASSLGGRGTTEAFF
TRBJ2-6 | NA | TRBV9 | CASSVTYYSGANVLTF
TRBJ2-1 | TRBD2 | TRBV20-1 | CSAWTRAEQFF
TRBJ2-3 | NA | TRBV5-1 | CASSLGSSERDTQYF
TRBJ1-2 | NA | TRBV7-3 | CASSPDRNYGYTF
TRBJ2-7 | TRBD1 | TRBV27 | CASSSTGQAYNTYEQYF
TRBJ2-2 | NA | TRBV28 | CATKLAPGTGELFF
TRBJ1-3 | NA | TRBV5-5 | CASSLGHSSGNTIYF
TRBJ1-2 | NA | TRBV5-6 | CASSPAMGGGDGYTF
TRBJ1-3 | NA | TRBV6-5 | CASSLATTSGNTIYF
TRBJ2-3 | TRBD2 | TRBV7-9 | CASRGGLARSTDTQYF
TRBJ2-1 | TRBD2 | TRBV11-2 | CASSPTGLAGAYEQFF
TRBJ2-1 | NA | TRBV6-2/TRBV6-3 | CASSFRGNEQFF
TRBJ2-7 | NA | TRBV6-5 | CASRTRTYEQYF
TRBJ2-3 | NA | TRBV2 | CASSKTPDTQYF
TRBJ2-1 | NA | TRBV3-1/TRBV3-2 | CASSPEIRGNTNNEQFF
TRBJ1-5 | TRBD1 | TRBV30 | CAWSRQGAQPQHF
TRBJ1-3 | NA | TRBV7-6 | CASSLQGAGNTIYF
TRBJ2-5 | NA | TRBV5-6 | CASSLTQGLETQYF
TRBJ2-2 | TRBD2 | TRBV9 | CASSVGGRAVGELFF
TRBJ2-7 | NA | TRBV10-3 | CAIRRGSESYEQYF
TRBJ2-5 | NA | TRBV2 | CASRRETQYF
TRBJ2-1 | TRBD2 | TRBV7-6 | CASSSRLADNYNEQFF
TRBJ2-1 | TRBD1 | TRBV18 | CASSPGTGFNEQFF
TRBJ2-7 | NA | TRBV27 | CASSFSGTLTGQYF
TRBJ2-7 | NA | TRBV9 | CASSARTWYIYEQYF
TRBJ2-1 | TRBD2 | TRBV9 | CASSVQAGGSYNEQFF
TRBJ2-3 | TRBD2 | TRBV7-2 | CASSPISGTSSSTDTQYF
TRBJ1-1 | NA | TRBV12-3/TRBV12-4 | CASTPFEAFF
TRBJ2-4 | NA | TRBV12-3/TRBV12-4 | CASTLQGNIQYF
TRBJ2-3 | TRBD2 | TRBV3-1/TRBV3-2 | CATGLAGVSTDTQYF
TRBJ1-4 | TRBD1 | TRBV6-2/TRBV6-3 | CASSSRIGTGGEKLFF
TRBJ2-7 | TRBD1 | TRBV10-3 | CAISKSGGLVSYEQYF